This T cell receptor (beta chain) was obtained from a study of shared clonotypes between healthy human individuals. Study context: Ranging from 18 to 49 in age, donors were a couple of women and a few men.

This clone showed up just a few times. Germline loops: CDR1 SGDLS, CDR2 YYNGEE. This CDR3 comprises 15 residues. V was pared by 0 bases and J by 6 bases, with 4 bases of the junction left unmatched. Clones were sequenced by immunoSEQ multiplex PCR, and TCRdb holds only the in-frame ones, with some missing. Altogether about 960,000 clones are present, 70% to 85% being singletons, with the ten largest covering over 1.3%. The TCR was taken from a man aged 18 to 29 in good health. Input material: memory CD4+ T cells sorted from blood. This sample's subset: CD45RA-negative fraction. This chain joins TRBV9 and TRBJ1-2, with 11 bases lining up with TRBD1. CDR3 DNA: TGTGCCAGCAGCGTAGGTTGGACAGGGGGCGATGGCTACACCTTC. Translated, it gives CASSVGWTGGDGYTF.